The TCR beta chain described here comes from a study of cytomegalovirus exposure and HLA in healthy donors. PCR used 60 Vbeta primers and 13 Jbeta primers. Sequencing used immunoSEQ multiplex PCR; TCRdb keeps in-frame clones, though not all of them. The sample has around 120,000 clones, 55% to 75% seen once; the top ten hold roughly 8.6%. Germline CDR1 and CDR2: SGHTA and FQGNSA. The CDR3 loop spans 16 amino acids. V was pared by 5 bases and J by 0 bases, with 10 bases of the junction left unmatched. The sample taken for sequencing was PBMCs. The clonotype was recovered from a woman in her thirties or forties in good health and CMV-seropositive. The chain combines TRBV7-2 with TRBJ2-7; 7 positions match TRBD1. CDR3 loop: CASSTAPGQFSYEQYF. The CDR3 nucleotides are TGTGCCAGCAGCACAGCCCCGGGACAGTTCTCCTACGAGCAGTACTTC. The full variable domain, completed using reference TRBV7-2 and TRBJ2-7, is GAGVSQSPSNKVTEKGKDVELRCDPISGHTALYWYRQSLGQGLEFLIYFQGNSAPDKSGLPSDRFSAERTGGSVSTLTIQRTQQEDSAVYLCASSTAPGQFSYEQYFGPGTRLTVT.